This is a list of T cell receptor beta chains from one sample in a study of cytomegalovirus exposure and HLA in healthy donors. This table comes from immunoSEQ multiplex PCR, and its TCRdb copy is limited to in-frame clones, with some not included. The sample consists of 85,000 to 100,000 clones, around nine tenths of them appearing once. The sample consisted of PBMCs. These receptor sequences come from a man aged 30 to 39 in good health and CMV-seropositive. CDR3s include the opening cysteine and the closing phenylalanine or tryptophan.

TRBJ2-7	TRBV7-2	CASSLVSDSYSYEQYF
TRBJ1-5	TRBV7-8	CASTGSGNQPQHF
TRBJ1-1	TRBV27	CASSLWADRSTEAFF
TRBJ1-5	TRBV29-1	CSAGTGGDQPQHF
TRBJ2-2	TRBV7-9	CASSPGQGTGELFF
TRBJ2-7	TRBV5-1	CASSSLSGEGTYEQYF
TRBJ2-1	TRBV11-2	CASSLGPSYNEQFF
TRBJ2-1	TRBV6-6	CASSTSGNEQFF
TRBJ2-7	TRBV10-1	CASSESFSGRFFEQYF
TRBJ2-3	TRBV10-3	CASSRDRSTDTQYF
TRBJ2-3	TRBV29-1	CSVEGPETDTQYF
TRBJ1-5	TRBV28	CASSLVRGSNQPQHF
TRBJ2-3	TRBV11-2	CASSNTDTQYF
TRBJ2-7	TRBV29-1	CSVVAGGSYEQYF
TRBJ2-5	TRBV5-4	CASSRTEIQETQYF
TRBJ2-7	TRBV5-1	CASSSTSGSSYEQYF
TRBJ2-2	TRBV7-3	CASSSLGQRTGELFF
TRBJ2-1	TRBV30	CAWSPSVGSGVF
TRBJ2-5	TRBV14	CASSQGEEETQYF
TRBJ1-5	TRBV19	CASKGQRTDQPQHF
TRBJ1-1	TRBV6-5	CASSRTGSGEAFF
TRBJ2-1	TRBV5-8	CASSLRASGIIFNEQFF
TRBJ2-1	TRBV7-2	CASSLAPSGTSYNEQFF